A selection of T cell receptor beta chains follows, all from one sample in a study of blood T cell repertoires in COVID-19. Using immunoSEQ multiplex PCR, the repertoire was profiled, and TCRdb retains in-frame clones only, with some absent. The sample has about 150,000 clones; 85% to 90% are singletons. Sequencing was done on a sample of peripheral blood. These receptors were taken from an elderly man with acute or convalescent COVID-19. Each CDR3 is given with its conserved first and last residue. A D gene is named only where the DNA matches it firmly. Part of the rows lack a size; the others show once, few, many or a class for expanded clones.

j_gene,d_gene,v_gene,abundance,CDR3nt,CDR3aa
TRBJ1-2,-,TRBV6-6,-,TGTGCCAGCAGGGGGGGGACGCTGGGTGGTATGTTGGGCTACACCTTC,CASRGGTLGGMLGYTF
TRBJ2-6,TRBD1,TRBV28,-,TGTGCCACCCAGTTGCCGGACAGGGTTGCTGGGGCCAACGTCCTGACTTTC,CATQLPDRVAGANVLTF
TRBJ1-5,-,TRBV3-1/TRBV3-2,-,TGTGCCAGCAGCGAGGGTAGTCAGCCCCAGCATTTT,CASSEGSQPQHF
TRBJ2-7,TRBD2,TRBV30,few,TGTGCCTGGAGTCGGACTAGAGACGAGCAGTACTTC,CAWSRTRDEQYF
TRBJ2-2,TRBD2,TRBV9,-,TGTGCCAGCAGCGTACTTAGCGGGGCTTCGAACACCGGGGAGCTGTTTTTT,CASSVLSGASNTGELFF
TRBJ2-1,-,TRBV7-8,once,TGTGCCAGCAGCCGCCGAGCCTACAATGAGCAGTTCTTC,CASSRRAYNEQFF
TRBJ1-4,TRBD1,TRBV3-1/TRBV3-2,-,TGTGCCAGCAGCCGCCGGACAGGGGGCGACGGTGAAAAACTGTTTTTT,CASSRRTGGDGEKLFF
TRBJ2-7,TRBD1,TRBV12-3/TRBV12-4,-,TGTGCCAGCGGGACAGGGTTTTCCGAGCAGTACTTC,CASGTGFSEQYF
TRBJ2-7,-,TRBV28,-,TGTGCCAGCAGTTCCGGACAACGAGGAGAGCAGTACTTC,CASSSGQRGEQYF
TRBJ2-6,-,TRBV6-1,once,TGTGCCAGCAGTGAGCAGGGTACCGGGGCCAACGTCCTGACTTTC,CASSEQGTGANVLTF
TRBJ2-3,-,TRBV5-1,once,TGCGCCAGCAGCTTAGCGTTTATAGACTCTTTCACAGATACGCAGTATTTT,CASSLAFIDSFTDTQYF
TRBJ1-6,-,TRBV5-5,-,TGTGCCAGCAGCTTGACCACAGGGACAACTAATTCACCCCTCCACTTT,CASSLTTGTTNSPLHF
TRBJ2-7,TRBD2,TRBV27,few,TGTGCCAGCAGTTTGAGTAGCGGGAGATACGAGCAGTACTTC,CASSLSSGRYEQYF
TRBJ1-1,-,TRBV6-5,-,TGTGCCAGCCAAACGCAACGGGTTAACACTGAAGCTTTCTTT,CASQTQRVNTEAFF
TRBJ2-1,TRBD2,TRBV5-1,-,TGCGCCAGCAGCCAAGTCAAAATAAATAGCGGGAGAGACTACAATGAGCAGTTCTTC,CASSQVKINSGRDYNEQFF
TRBJ2-5,TRBD2,TRBV18,-,TGTGCCAGCTCACCTCGACTAGCGGGGGGCCAGGCTCAAGAGACCCAGTACTTC,CASSPRLAGGQAQETQYF
TRBJ1-5,-,TRBV30,-,TGTGCCTGGGACAGCCATAATCAGCCCCAGCATTTT,CAWDSHNQPQHF
TRBJ2-5,TRBD1,TRBV27,-,TGTGCCAGCAGTTTTAGAACCCGACAGGGTTCACCGAGGAACCCCAGGGAGACCCAGTACTTC,CASSFRTRQGSPRNPRETQYF
TRBJ2-1,-,TRBV3-1/TRBV3-2,-,TGTGCCAGCAGCCAAGAGTGGGGGGTCTACAATGAGCAGTTCTTC,CASSQEWGVYNEQFF
TRBJ1-3,-,TRBV3-1/TRBV3-2,-,TGTGCCAGCAGCCAAGTTAGGGGACTGGGCTCTGGAAACACCATATATTTT,CASSQVRGLGSGNTIYF
TRBJ2-3,-,TRBV5-1,-,TGCGCCAGCAGCTCGACAGTGAACCCCACAGATACGCAGTATTTT,CASSSTVNPTDTQYF
TRBJ2-5,-,TRBV6-6,-,TGTGCCAGCAGGGCCGGGGAACGGGAGACCCAGTACTTC,CASRAGERETQYF
TRBJ1-2,-,TRBV29-1,-,TGCAGCGTTGAAGTGACAGGAGGTTTGGCTGGCTACACCTTC,CSVEVTGGLAGYTF
TRBJ2-2,TRBD2,TRBV9,-,TGTGCCAGCAGCCCCCGACTAGCGGGTACGTTCACCGGGGAGCTGTTTTTT,CASSPRLAGTFTGELFF
TRBJ2-5,TRBD1,TRBV5-8,-,TGTGCCAGCCGGGACAGGGTTGTCGAGACCCAGTACTTC,CASRDRVVETQYF